The 9 T cell receptor beta chains below come from one sample, sequenced in a study of shared clonotypes between healthy human individuals. Profiling relied on immunoSEQ multiplex PCR, and the TCRdb table lists in-frame clones only, not all of them. The sample yields 550,000 to 700,000 clones, 55% to 85% seen once. The sample comprised memory CD4+ T cells sorted from blood. Indicated subset: CD45RA-negative fraction. These receptors came from a woman younger than 45 in good health.

The CDR3 protein is CASSYLGSGNTIYF. The DNA of the CDR3 is TGTGCCAGCAGCTACTTAGGTTCTGGAAACACCATATATTTT. V gene TRBV7-2 combines with J gene TRBJ1-3, with D unresolved. Trimming took off 4 bases at V and 1 base at J, with 8 bases between the two ends. There are 14 residues in the CDR3. The V gene's germline CDR1 is SGHTA and CDR2 FQGNSA.

The gene calls are TRBV7-9 and TRBJ2-7; a possible D gene is TRBD2 (5 bases). Trimming took 2 bases from V and 4 from J, leaving 15 bases between them. The CDR3 is 15 residues long. CDR1 is SEHNR and CDR2 is FQNEAQ in the germline V gene (reference sequence). The CDR3 reads CASSLTGGAVYEQYF. CDR3 DNA sequence: TGTGCCAGCAGCTTAACCGGAGGAGCGGTGTACGAGCAGTACTTC.

This clone was seen just once. CDR3 region: CAITAGKKEQYF. In DNA, the CDR3 is TGTGCCATCACGGCAGGCAAAAAAGAGCAGTACTTC. The rearrangement joins TRBV10-3 to TRBJ2-7; no firm D call. V gave up 7 bases and J gave up 7 bases, with 14 bases separating them. Germline lookup yields CDR1 ENHRY and CDR2 SYGVKD. The CDR3 spans 12 residues.

This clone was detected only a few times. The chain has TRBV7-6 and TRBJ1-1; D may be TRBD1 (6 bases). V dropped 5 bases and J dropped 1 base, with 14 bases sitting between them. The CDR3 is 15 residues long. Germline CDR1 and CDR2: SGHVS and FNYEAQ. The CDR3: CASSPADRQNTEAFF. DNA of the CDR3: TGTGCCAGCAGCCCTGCCGACAGGCAGAACACTGAAGCTTTCTTT. Full variable domain (outside the CDR3, taken from reference TRBV7-6 and TRBJ1-1): GAGVSQSPRYKVTKRGQDVALRCDPISGHVSLYWYRQALGQGPEFLTYFNYEAQQDKSGLPNDRFSAERPEGSISTLTIQRTEQRDSAMYRCASSPADRQNTEAFFGQGTRLTVV.

The chain employs TRBV9 and TRBJ2-1; D could derive from TRBD1 or TRBD2 (5 bases each). CDR3 length equals 17 residues. Deletions cut 4 bases from V and 8 bases from J, with 25 bases between. Germline CDR1 is SGDLS and CDR2 is YYNGEE. CDR3 protein: CASSPPWLGSGTDEQFF. CDR3 DNA: TGTGCCAGCAGCCCCCCTTGGTTGGGGTCGGGGACCGATGAGCAGTTCTTC.

This clone was seen more than once but under ten times. The chain links TRBV30 to TRBJ2-7, with 8 bases aligning to TRBD1. The ends lost 0 bases at V and 1 base at J; junction bases unmatched: 8. In germline, CDR1 is GTSNPN, CDR2 SVGIG (reference sequence). The CDR3 length is 16 residues. The CDR3 is CAWSVRGRGHSYEQYF. The CDR3 region has the DNA TGTGCCTGGAGTGTACGCGGCAGGGGGCATTCCTACGAGCAGTACTTC.

The chain carries TRBV10-3 and TRBJ1-2, with 9 bases lining up with TRBD1. CDR1 and CDR2 (germline): ENHRY, SYGVKD. With V trimmed by 3 bases and J by 2 bases, 19 bases remained unmatched. The CDR3 is 20 amino acids. This chain's CDR3 is CAISDLMGTGLQGWNYGYTF. CDR3 in DNA: TGTGCCATCAGTGACCTTATGGGGACAGGGCTTCAGGGGTGGAACTATGGCTACACCTTC.

J is TRBJ2-7 and V is TRBV4-2, with TRBD1 matching over 10 bases. The germline CDR1 and CDR2 sequences are LGHNA and YNFKEQ. The junction had 9 bases not matched to a gene; V was cut back by 2 bases and J by 5 bases. The CDR3 runs to 16 residues. The CDR3 loop reads CASSQPNRDRGHEQYF. In DNA form, the CDR3 reads TGTGCCAGCAGCCAACCAAACCGGGACAGGGGTCACGAGCAGTACTTC.

The chain employs TRBV27 and TRBJ2-7; D may be TRBD1 (6 bases). CDR1 is MNHEY and CDR2 is SMNVEV in the germline V gene (reference sequence). V dropped 3 bases and J dropped 5 bases, with 11 bases sitting between them. The CDR3 length is 13 residues. The CDR3 is CASSLQGSHEQYF. Here the CDR3 DNA reads TGTGCCAGCAGTTTGCAGGGGTCCCACGAGCAGTACTTC.